The text below deals with one TCR beta chain. This entry comes from a study of blood T cell repertoires in COVID-19. The overall study: Spain, Italy and the United States supplied samples that represented acute and convalescent COVID-19. Sources were T cells, B-cell-depleted T cells, or PBMCs; the material itself was cDNA or gDNA.

The CDR3 sequence is 16 residues long. Germline values: CDR1 MNHEY, CDR2 SMNVEV (reference sequence). V shed 3 bases and J 4 bases; nucleotides not matched to a gene: 11. In the study's own analysis: Estimation of nucleated cell counts was performed using reference gene primer amplification. TCRdb keeps only in-frame clones here, not all; method: immunoSEQ multiplex PCR. That table gives V, J and clone size, and the DNA gave D and trimming. The sample comprises around 140,000 clones, 81% of which are singletons, and 8.4% rests with the top ten. Sequenced sample: peripheral blood. This sequence joins TRBV27 and TRBJ1-1; 7 bases map to TRBD1. The sequence was collected from a woman aged 55-69 years with active or convalescent COVID-19. CDR3 loop: CASSLVGTAGFTEAFF. The DNA of the CDR3 is TGTGCCAGCAGTTTGGTCGGGACAGCTGGTTTCACTGAAGCTTTCTTT.